This T cell receptor beta chain was documented in a study of OX40 agonist ivuxolimab in advanced cancers. Findings and caveats of the study: At 0.1 to 3.0 mg/kg and by week 6, CD4+ and CD8+ T cells in the blood had expanded clonally.

In regard to this clone: The antigen remains unidentified.

The CDR3 totals 11 residues. Trimming shortened V by 6 bases and J by 9 bases, and 11 bases separated the two germline ends. Germline lookup yields CDR1 SGHTA and CDR2 FQGNSA. Assay: immunoSEQ multiplex PCR; the TCRdb copy retains only in-frame clones and omits some. Counted here are 85,000 to 100,000 clones, about 91% occurring once; the ten biggest clones make up around 0.31%. The source of this sequence is an adult with an advanced solid tumor such as melanoma, head and neck, liver or kidney cancer. The starting material was CD4+ or CD8+ T cells sorted from blood, obtained in a trial of the OX40 agonist ivuxolimab. The chain carries TRBV7-2 and TRBJ2-5, with a possible D match to TRBD2 (6 bases). Here the CDR3 reads CASRNGGAQYF. In nucleotides, the CDR3 is TGTGCCAGCAGAAACGGAGGGGCCCAGTACTTC.